This T cell receptor beta chain was retrieved from a study of CD8+CD57+ T cells in acquired aplastic anemia. Patients selected for sequencing had displayed CD8+CD57+ cell expansion by flow cytometry. V was clipped by 9 bases and J by 2 bases; unmatched bases: 5. Germline V gives CDR1 KGHDR, CDR2 SFDVKD. The CDR3 extends over 14 amino acids. Profiling of TCR beta VDJ combinations and CDR3 sequences used genomic DNA as template. TCRdb called the reads again in MiXCR, with one record for every CDR3 protein. The sample yields 250,000 to 300,000 distinct CDR3 sequences, around three fifths seen once. The rearrangement links TRBV24-1 to TRBJ1-3; 8 bases are a match to TRBD1. Sequenced: sorted CD4+, CD8+, or CD8+CD57+ T cells (not recorded which) from PBMCs. This clonotype was sampled from a human donor with aplastic anemia. This chain's CDR3 is CATRGTGAGNTIYF. Here the CDR3 DNA reads TGTGCCACCCGGGGGACAGGCGCTGGAAACACCATATATTTT.